This TCR beta chain comes out of a study of T cell repertoires in cytomegalovirus infection. Study at large: From public TCR beta signatures came an indication of both CMV infection and matching HLA type.

Deletions cut 0 bases from V and 8 bases from J, with 17 bases between. Looked up from germline, CDR1 is LGHNA and CDR2 is YNFKEQ. The CDR3 extends over 16 amino acids. MiXCR was run by TCRdb on the reads, yielding one entry per CDR3 protein. The data contain fewer than 200,000 distinct CDR3 sequences, 7.5% to 10% of them singletons. The V call is TRBV4-2, the J call TRBJ2-1, with a weak D call TRBD2 (6 bases). Sequenced input: PBMCs. This clonotype was sampled from a human donor in good health (CMV status not recorded). Some clones in this sample may be carry-over from other donors' samples. The CDR3 nucleotides read TGTGCCAGCAGCCAAGATGGGGTGATGCGGGATGATGAGCAGTTCTTC. Its protein product is CASSQDGVMRDDEQFF.